This T cell receptor beta chain is drawn from a study of read filtering for tumor transcriptome and immune sequencing. Study-level points and caveats: Approximately 82% of IR-seq clonotypes had one read, totaling approximately 4% of reads; RNA-seq: around 70% and 40%.

Molecular barcoded adaptors covering alpha/delta and beta/gamma chains were used on 400 ng RNA. TCRdb called the reads again in MiXCR, with one record for every CDR3 protein. Of around 44,000 distinct CDR3 sequences listed, around 15% were seen once; the top ten hold about 30%. This clonotype was recorded many times. Its antigen remains unknown. Germline V lookup: CDR1 MNHEY, CDR2 SVGEGT. The CDR3 loop spans 13 amino acids. The V end was cut by 9 bases, the J end by 2 bases, with 14 bases between. This TCR derives from a donor over 35 with multiple myeloma. The sequencing input was a population of CD138-negative cells sorted from bone marrow. The chain employs TRBV6-2 or TRBV6-3 and TRBJ2-7; D is ambiguous. CDR3 residues: CASGDGGPYEQYF. The CDR3 DNA follows: TGTGCCAGTGGGGATGGCGGACCCTACGAGCAGTACTTC.